Listed below are T cell receptor beta chains from one sample, sequenced in a study of OX40 agonist ivuxolimab in advanced cancers. Produced via immunoSEQ multiplex PCR; TCRdb's table is partial and in-frame only. The data contain 40,000 to 55,000 clones, 70% to 90% of them seen just once; the ten biggest clones take up roughly 14%. Sequenced material: CD4+ or CD8+ T cells sorted from blood, taken in a trial of the OX40 agonist ivuxolimab. Receptors originate from an adult with an advanced solid tumor such as melanoma, head and neck, liver or kidney cancer. Both conserved end residues are part of each CDR3. The order of the fields is clone size, V gene, J gene, D gene, CDR3 DNA, CDR3 protein. The D gene is left open where the match is weak. Expanded clones get a size class; other rows say once, few or many, or leave the size out.

size: .; V: TRBV19; J: TRBJ2-7; D: TRBD2; DNA: TGTGCCAGTAGTGCAGGGACTAGCGGGAATCGCTACGAGCAGTACTTC; CDR3: CASSAGTSGNRYEQYF
size: .; V: TRBV7-7; J: TRBJ2-7; D: .; DNA: TGTGCTAGCAGCCCCAACCTATACGAGCAGTACTTC; CDR3: CASSPNLYEQYF
size: .; V: TRBV5-6; J: TRBJ1-6; D: .; DNA: TGTGCCAGCAGCACACTTCGAGCGCCCCTCCACTTT; CDR3: CASSTLRAPLHF
size: .; V: TRBV18; J: TRBJ2-3; D: TRBD1; DNA: TGTGCCAGCTCACCGGTCGGGACAGGCACAGATACGCAGTATTTT; CDR3: CASSPVGTGTDTQYF
size: once; V: TRBV30; J: TRBJ1-1; D: .; DNA: TGTGCCTGGTTCGATGGGAACACTGAAGCTTTCTTT; CDR3: CAWFDGNTEAFF
size: once; V: TRBV6-5; J: TRBJ1-3; D: .; DNA: TGTGCCAGCAGGGATGGCTTCGGAAACACCATATATTTT; CDR3: CASRDGFGNTIYF
size: .; V: TRBV5-5; J: TRBJ1-2; D: TRBD1; DNA: TGTGCCAGCAGCTTACTACCGGACAGGGGGGATGGCTACACCTTC; CDR3: CASSLLPDRGDGYTF
size: .; V: TRBV23-1; J: TRBJ2-7; D: .; DNA: TGCGCCAGCACCCCCAGCGGATCTGGAGGGGGCTACGAGCAGTACTTC; CDR3: CASTPSGSGGGYEQYF
size: .; V: TRBV4-1; J: TRBJ1-3; D: .; DNA: TGCGCCAGCAGCCAAGAGCCAGGGATCTCTGGAAACACCATATATTTT; CDR3: CASSQEPGISGNTIYF
size: .; V: TRBV11-1; J: TRBJ2-1; D: .; DNA: TGTGCCAGCAGCTTCGGACAGCCCTCCTACAATGAGCAGTTCTTC; CDR3: CASSFGQPSYNEQFF
size: .; V: TRBV7-6; J: TRBJ1-2; D: TRBD1; DNA: TGTGCCAGCAGCCTGACAGGGCCTGGCTACACCTTC; CDR3: CASSLTGPGYTF
size: .; V: TRBV2; J: TRBJ2-3; D: TRBD1; DNA: TGTGCCAGCAGATCGGGACAGGGGGGATCGGATACGCAGTATTTT; CDR3: CASRSGQGGSDTQYF
size: .; V: TRBV7-3; J: TRBJ2-7; D: .; DNA: TGTGCCAGCAGCCTCGGACCTTCCGGCGAGCAGTACTTC; CDR3: CASSLGPSGEQYF
size: .; V: TRBV7-9; J: TRBJ2-3; D: TRBD2; DNA: TGTGCCAGCAGCTTAGTCAGCGGGAGGGCCATGACAGATACGCAGTATTTT; CDR3: CASSLVSGRAMTDTQYF
size: .; V: TRBV5-4; J: TRBJ2-6; D: .; DNA: TGTGCCAGCAGCTGGGCGGTCTCTGGGGTCAACGTCCTGACTTTC; CDR3: CASSWAVSGVNVLTF
size: .; V: TRBV18; J: TRBJ1-6; D: TRBD1; DNA: TGTGCCAGCTCACTGCGACAGGGAGAGTCACCCCTCCACTTT; CDR3: CASSLRQGESPLHF
size: few; V: TRBV2; J: TRBJ2-1; D: TRBD2; DNA: TGTGCCAGCAACGGAGAGCGGGAGGGTCACAATGAGCAGTTCTTC; CDR3: CASNGEREGHNEQFF
size: .; V: TRBV4-1; J: TRBJ1-4; D: TRBD1; DNA: TGCGCCAGCAGCCAAGTCCTCAGGGGGACTAATGAAAAACTGTTTTTT; CDR3: CASSQVLRGTNEKLFF
size: .; V: TRBV11-2; J: TRBJ2-2; D: .; DNA: TGTGCCAGCAGCTTAGATCGGCTCGGCCGTGCCACCGGGGAGCTGTTTTTT; CDR3: CASSLDRLGRATGELFF
size: .; V: TRBV28; J: TRBJ2-7; D: TRBD1; DNA: TGTGCCAGCCGTGACAGGGAGCCCCTCTACGAGCAGTACTTC; CDR3: CASRDREPLYEQYF
size: .; V: TRBV9; J: TRBJ2-2; D: TRBD2; DNA: TGTGCCAGCAGCGCCCGCCGACTAGCGGGAGCCACCGGGGAGCTGTTTTTT; CDR3: CASSARRLAGATGELFF
size: .; V: TRBV6-6; J: TRBJ2-7; D: .; DNA: TGTGCCAGCAGGAAGGACAGCTCCTACGAGCAGTACTTC; CDR3: CASRKDSSYEQYF
size: .; V: TRBV15; J: TRBJ1-5; D: .; DNA: TGTGCCACCAGCAGAGGCAGGGACGGTCATCATCAGCCCCAGCATTTT; CDR3: CATSRGRDGHHQPQHF
size: .; V: TRBV28; J: TRBJ2-7; D: .; DNA: TGTGCCAGCAGTTTGTCGGTTGACGAGCAGTACTTC; CDR3: CASSLSVDEQYF
size: .; V: TRBV7-9; J: TRBJ2-7; D: TRBD1; DNA: TGTGCCAGCAGTCAACCACAGGGGAGAGACGAGCAGTACTTC; CDR3: CASSQPQGRDEQYF
size: .; V: TRBV5-1; J: TRBJ1-6; D: .; DNA: TGCGCCAGCAGCTTGAGCGGCAGGGTATCCTATAATTCACCCCTCCACTTT; CDR3: CASSLSGRVSYNSPLHF
size: once; V: TRBV4-1; J: TRBJ2-7; D: .; DNA: TGCGCCAGCAGCCAAGATGACCCGGGGGTCCCCTACGAGCAGTACTTC; CDR3: CASSQDDPGVPYEQYF
size: .; V: TRBV7-3; J: TRBJ2-2; D: .; DNA: TGTGCCAGCAGCTTAAGGCCAGGGGTCCGGACCGGGGAGCTGTTTTTT; CDR3: CASSLRPGVRTGELFF
size: once; V: TRBV30; J: TRBJ2-7; D: TRBD1; DNA: TGTGCCTGGAGCCGCAGGGGGTACGAGCAGTACTTC; CDR3: CAWSRRGYEQYF
size: .; V: TRBV6-4; J: TRBJ1-5; D: .; DNA: TGTGCCAGCAGTCCGGAGGGTTCTCAGCCCCAGCATTTT; CDR3: CASSPEGSQPQHF
size: .; V: TRBV28; J: TRBJ1-5; D: .; DNA: TGTGCCAGCAACTGGGAGCCCCAGCATTTT; CDR3: CASNWEPQHF
size: once; V: TRBV18; J: TRBJ1-2; D: .; DNA: TGTGCCAGCTCACCACCAGGGCTCGGATATGGCTACACCTTC; CDR3: CASSPPGLGYGYTF
size: .; V: TRBV19; J: TRBJ1-5; D: .; DNA: TGTGCCAGTAGTCCCCTGAGAACAGCAAATCAGCCCCAGCATTTT; CDR3: CASSPLRTANQPQHF
size: few; V: TRBV9; J: TRBJ1-1; D: TRBD1; DNA: TGTGCCAGCAGCCTACGTGAGGACAGGGTTCTTTTGAACACTGAAGCTTTCTTT; CDR3: CASSLREDRVLLNTEAFF
size: .; V: TRBV6-1; J: TRBJ2-1; D: TRBD1; DNA: TGTGCCAGCAGTGAGACAGGGGGCGCCTACAATGAGCAGTTCTTC; CDR3: CASSETGGAYNEQFF